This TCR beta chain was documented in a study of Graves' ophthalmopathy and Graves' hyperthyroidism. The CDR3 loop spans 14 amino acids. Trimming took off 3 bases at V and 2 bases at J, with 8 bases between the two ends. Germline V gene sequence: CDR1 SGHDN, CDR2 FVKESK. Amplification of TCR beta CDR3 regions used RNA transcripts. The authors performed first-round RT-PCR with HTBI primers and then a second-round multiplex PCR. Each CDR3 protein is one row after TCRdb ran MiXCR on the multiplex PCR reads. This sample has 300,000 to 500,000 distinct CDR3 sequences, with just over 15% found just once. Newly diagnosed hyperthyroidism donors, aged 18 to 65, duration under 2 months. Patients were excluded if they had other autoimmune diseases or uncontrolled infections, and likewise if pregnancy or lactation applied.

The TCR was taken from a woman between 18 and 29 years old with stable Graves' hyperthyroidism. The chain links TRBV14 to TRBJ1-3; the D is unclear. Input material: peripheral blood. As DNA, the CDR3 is TGTGCCAGCAGCCAGATAAGGACTGGAAACACCATATATTTT. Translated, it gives CASSQIRTGNTIYF.